What follows describes a single T cell receptor beta chain. Its antigen is not yet known. The sample holds no much larger clone one base away, and base qualities are not on file. The data are from a study of radiation and T cells in renal cell carcinoma (dated by TCRdb to the early 2020s). Study-wide context: The samples were obtained from a clinical trial, where primary renal cell carcinomas were treated with 15 Gy stereotactic body radiation therapy and then removed by nephrectomy 4 weeks afterward. A total of 4 million to 5 million unique CDR3 nucleotide sequences, encoding fewer than 3,000,000 unique CDR3 amino acid sequences, were found across all 50 or so samples. TCR beta sequencing covered 50 to 55 samples in total, comprising roughly 26 tumors and roughly 27 peripheral blood samples. Here is what the overall study found, with its caveats: An increase in top tumor clonotypes in blood was observed from baseline to 2 weeks post-radiation, followed by contraction by 4 weeks, which was taken to suggest transient expansion of tumor-resident clones. Changes in the blood repertoire were not tracked past 4 weeks after treatment. No pretreatment tumor biopsies were available, so the baseline intratumoral presence of clonotypes could not be determined. The single-armed trial design could not address effects of radiation dose or scheduling on the TCR repertoire.

CDR1 is given as MNHEY and CDR2 as SVGAGI, both from the germline V gene. Clipping removes 10 bases from V and 1 base from J, with 6 as the unmatched junction base count. Taken from cysteine to phenylalanine, the CDR3 has 14 residues. Of the read, only the CDR3 DNA is kept; its 42 bases are in frame from base 1. Read against the paper, the sample's time point label means: blood 2 weeks post-SBRT. This specimen's treatment or condition label, interpreted: 15 Gy SBRT to primary tumor, nephrectomy 4 weeks later. To follow tumor-enriched clonotypes, peripheral blood was collected serially from radiation-treated patients at baseline and again at 2 weeks and 4 weeks after SBRT. Every patient's renal cell carcinoma showed clear cell pathology. Genomic DNA for TCR sequencing was prepared using the QIAamp DNA Blood Mini Kit (Qiagen). Only samples passing all quality control checks were included in the analyses.

Following the manufacturer's recommendations, the immunoSEQ kit was used to generate TCR beta libraries from genomic DNA. Library preparation used a first multiplex PCR with proprietary primers, then a second PCR adding unique barcodes, with bead cleanups after each round. Each sample batch included a kit-provided positive control reaction and a negative control reaction. The final libraries were assessed on an Agilent 4200 TapeStation D1000 ScreenTape, pooled by volume, and quantified by qPCR. Sequencing was performed on an Illumina NextSeq500 with a MidOutput 150-cycle cartridge, and 156 Read1 and 15 Index1 cycles were run with kit custom primers. The pooled library was loaded at roughly 0.9 pM with around 20% PhiX control spiked in. Per the source publication's procedure: The vendor-processed data were analyzed in R, and a clonotype was defined as all T cells that share the same CDR3 nucleotide sequence. For clone abundance analyses, frequencies were normalized to the 10,000 most abundant clones per sample. Public T cell clones, averaging fewer than five per sample, were removed before analysis. A difference in abundance of at least 32-fold between compartments was used to define tumor-enriched and baseline blood-enriched clonotypes. Clonotypes expanded or contracted between blood time points were identified with a beta-binomial differential abundance model. The Baroni-Urbani and Buser coefficient was used to measure tumor-blood repertoire similarity, and groups were compared with two-tailed Wilcoxon tests in R. Sourced from immuneACCESS, this table was stored by TCRdb with only in-frame sequences that have V and J called. A share of the clones is absent; for the studies checked, an unresolved V gene accounts for under half, and the remainder has no known explanation. V, J and clone size derive from that table, while D and trimming were established from the DNA sequence. The sample table lists under 150,000 clones, roughly four fifths of them with a count of one. 1.5% to 2% of the sample is held by the ten biggest clonotypes.

The chain is assembled from TRBV6-5 and TRBJ2-7, with 11 bases in between that match TRBD2. Sequenced material: blood, taken from a patient whose treatment included radiotherapy and nephrectomy. This clonotype was obtained from a woman between 55 and 75 years old with renal cell carcinoma. The CDR3: CAISGLADSYEQYF. Read as DNA, the sequence is TGTGCCATTTCGGGACTAGCGGATTCCTACGAGCAGTACTTC.